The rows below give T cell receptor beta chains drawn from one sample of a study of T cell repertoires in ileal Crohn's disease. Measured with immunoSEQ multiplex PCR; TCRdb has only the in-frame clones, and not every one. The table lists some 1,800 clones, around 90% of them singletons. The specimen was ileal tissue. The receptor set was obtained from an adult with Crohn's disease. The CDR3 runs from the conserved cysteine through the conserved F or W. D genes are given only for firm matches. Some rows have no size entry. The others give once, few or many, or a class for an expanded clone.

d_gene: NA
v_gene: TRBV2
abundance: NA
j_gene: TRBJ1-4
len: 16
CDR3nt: TGTGCCAGCAGGGGGGACGGGACTGGAACTAATGAAAAACTGTTTTTT
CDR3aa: CASRGDGTGTNEKLFF

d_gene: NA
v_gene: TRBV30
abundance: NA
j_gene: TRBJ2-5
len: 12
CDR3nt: TGTGCCTGGAGTTCCCAGAGGGAGACCCAGTACTTC
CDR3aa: CAWSSQRETQYF

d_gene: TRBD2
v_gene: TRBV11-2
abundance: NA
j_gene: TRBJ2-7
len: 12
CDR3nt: TGTGCCAGTGAGGCGGGGGGGCGAGAGCAGTACTTC
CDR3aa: CASEAGGREQYF

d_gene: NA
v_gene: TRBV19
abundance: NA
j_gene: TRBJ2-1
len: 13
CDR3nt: TGTGCCAGTAGTACTCAGCGGAGCAATGAGCAGTTCTTC
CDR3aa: CASSTQRSNEQFF

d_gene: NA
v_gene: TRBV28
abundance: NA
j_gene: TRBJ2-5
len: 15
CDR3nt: TGTGCCAGCAGCCCTCTCACAGCGTACCAAGAGACCCAGTACTTC
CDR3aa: CASSPLTAYQETQYF

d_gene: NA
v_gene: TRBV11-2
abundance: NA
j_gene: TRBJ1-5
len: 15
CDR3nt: TGTGCCAGCAGCTTAGATGCAGGGGTCAATCAGCCCCAGCATTTT
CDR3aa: CASSLDAGVNQPQHF

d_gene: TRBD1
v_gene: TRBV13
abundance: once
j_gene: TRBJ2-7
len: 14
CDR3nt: TGTGCCAGCAGCTTAACGGGACAGGGACGCGAGCAGTACTTC
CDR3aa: CASSLTGQGREQYF

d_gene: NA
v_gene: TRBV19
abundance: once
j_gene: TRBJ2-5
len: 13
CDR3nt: TGTGCCAGTAGCTCAGCTGCACAAGAGACCCAGTACTTC
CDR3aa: CASSSAAQETQYF

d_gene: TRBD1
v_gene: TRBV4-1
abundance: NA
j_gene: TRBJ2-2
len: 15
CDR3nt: TGCGCCAGCAGCCAAGACAGGGGGCTTACCGGGGAGCTGTTTTTT
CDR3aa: CASSQDRGLTGELFF

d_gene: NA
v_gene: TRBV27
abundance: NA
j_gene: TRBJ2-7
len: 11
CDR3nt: TGTGCCAGTCGGACGGCCCACGAGCAGTACTTC
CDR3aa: CASRTAHEQYF

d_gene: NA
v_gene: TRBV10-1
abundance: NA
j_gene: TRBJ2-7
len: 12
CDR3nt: TGCGCCAGCAGTGAGAGCAGCTACGAGCAGTACTTC
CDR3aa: CASSESSYEQYF

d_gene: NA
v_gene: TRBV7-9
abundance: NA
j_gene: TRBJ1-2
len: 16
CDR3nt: TGTGCCAGCAGCCCTAGGTTTTATAAATTTAACTATGGCTACACCTTC
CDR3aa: CASSPRFYKFNYGYTF

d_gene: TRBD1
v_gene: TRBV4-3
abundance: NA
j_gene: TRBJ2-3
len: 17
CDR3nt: TGCGCCAGCAGCCAACAACCTGGGACAGGGGTGCCAGATACGCAGTATTTT
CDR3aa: CASSQQPGTGVPDTQYF

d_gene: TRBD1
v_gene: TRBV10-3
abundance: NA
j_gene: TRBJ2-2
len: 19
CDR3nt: TGTGCCATCAGTGATTTTGAGGGGGCCACGGAAGCGAACACCGGGGAGCTGTTTTTT
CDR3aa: CAISDFEGATEANTGELFF

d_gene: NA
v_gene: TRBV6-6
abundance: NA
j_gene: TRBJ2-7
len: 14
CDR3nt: TGTGCCAGCAGACACGACTTCACGAAGGGCGAGCAGTACTTC
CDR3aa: CASRHDFTKGEQYF

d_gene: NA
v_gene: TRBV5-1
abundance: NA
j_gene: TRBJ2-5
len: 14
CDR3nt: TGCGCCAGCAGCCCGCGGGACAGTAGAGAGACCCAGTACTTC
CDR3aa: CASSPRDSRETQYF

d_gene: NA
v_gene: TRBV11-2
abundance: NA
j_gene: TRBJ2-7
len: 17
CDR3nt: TGTGCCAGCAGCTTAACCGGGACAAGGGGCTTTACCTACGAGCAGTACTTC
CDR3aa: CASSLTGTRGFTYEQYF

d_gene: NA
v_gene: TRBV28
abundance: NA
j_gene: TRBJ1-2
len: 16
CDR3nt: TGTGCCAGCAGTTTTCAGGGACGTAAGGTCGCCGATGGCTACACCTTC
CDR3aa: CASSFQGRKVADGYTF

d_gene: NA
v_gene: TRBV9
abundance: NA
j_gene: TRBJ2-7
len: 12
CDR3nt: TGTGCCAGCAGCGTAGATCAACACGAGCAGTACTTC
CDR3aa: CASSVDQHEQYF

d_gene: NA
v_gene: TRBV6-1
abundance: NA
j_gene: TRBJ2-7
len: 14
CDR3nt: TGTGCCAGCAGTCATGGGGGGACACTTAGGAGGCAGTACTTC
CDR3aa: CASSHGGTLRRQYF

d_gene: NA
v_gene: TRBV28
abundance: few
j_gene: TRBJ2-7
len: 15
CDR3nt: TGTGCCAGCAGTTTTAACGGCCCGAGCTCCTACGAGCAGTACTTC
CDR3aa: CASSFNGPSSYEQYF

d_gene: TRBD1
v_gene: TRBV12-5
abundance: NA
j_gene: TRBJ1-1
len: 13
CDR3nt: TGTGCTAGTGGTTGGACAGGGATCCCTAAAGCTTTCTTT
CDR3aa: CASGWTGIPKAFF

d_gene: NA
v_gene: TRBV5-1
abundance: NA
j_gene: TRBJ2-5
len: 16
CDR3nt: TGCGCCAGCAGGCCCGGGGGGAGGGGGAGCCAAGAGACCCAGTACTTC
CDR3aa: CASRPGGRGSQETQYF

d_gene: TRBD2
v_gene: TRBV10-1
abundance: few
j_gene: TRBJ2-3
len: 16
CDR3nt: TGCGCCAGCAGTGAGGTTAGCGGGGGACTCACAGATACGCAGTATTTT
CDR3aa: CASSEVSGGLTDTQYF

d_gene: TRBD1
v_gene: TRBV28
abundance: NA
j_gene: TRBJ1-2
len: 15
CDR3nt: TGTGCCATCCTATCCGGGACAGGCACTAACTATGGCTACACCTTC
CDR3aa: CAILSGTGTNYGYTF

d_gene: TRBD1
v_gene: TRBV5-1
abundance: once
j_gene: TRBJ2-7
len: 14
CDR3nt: TGCGCCAGCAGAACGACAGGGGATGGCTACGAGCAGTACTTC
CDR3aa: CASRTTGDGYEQYF

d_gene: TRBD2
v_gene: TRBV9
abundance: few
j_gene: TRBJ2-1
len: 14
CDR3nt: TGTGCCAGCAGCAAGAGACTAGCGGACAATGAGCAGTTCTTC
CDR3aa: CASSKRLADNEQFF